The source of this T cell receptor beta chain is a study of blood T cells in healthy people across ages. This clonotype was detected a few times. Its antigen remains unknown. Compared with germline, one end of the junction differs, possibly owing to a read error. Study results and limitations: Older age coincided with a roughly linear decline in TCR beta diversity per million T cells.

Combining a sample-barcoded 5' primer with a J-beta primer mix, a second PCR ran for 7 to 11 cycles. From the 5' RACE reads, TCRdb called clonotypes with MiXCR, one entry per CDR3 protein. This table holds about 1.6 million distinct CDR3 sequences, about 32% found once. This CDR3 has 15 residues. The germline V gene encodes CDR1 MNHEY and CDR2 SMNVEV (reference sequence). The individuals who served as donors were healthy Caucasians living in Russia, aged roughly 6 to 100. Isolated per sample were at least 6.5 million PBMCs. The rearrangement links TRBV27 to TRBJ2-3; 8 positions match TRBD1. What was sequenced was blood. The sequence was obtained from a woman in her twenties or thirties in good health. The CDR3 region has the DNA TGTGCCAGCAGTCCCTGGGACAGGTACACAGATACGCGGTATTTT. It encodes CASSPWDRYTDTRYF.